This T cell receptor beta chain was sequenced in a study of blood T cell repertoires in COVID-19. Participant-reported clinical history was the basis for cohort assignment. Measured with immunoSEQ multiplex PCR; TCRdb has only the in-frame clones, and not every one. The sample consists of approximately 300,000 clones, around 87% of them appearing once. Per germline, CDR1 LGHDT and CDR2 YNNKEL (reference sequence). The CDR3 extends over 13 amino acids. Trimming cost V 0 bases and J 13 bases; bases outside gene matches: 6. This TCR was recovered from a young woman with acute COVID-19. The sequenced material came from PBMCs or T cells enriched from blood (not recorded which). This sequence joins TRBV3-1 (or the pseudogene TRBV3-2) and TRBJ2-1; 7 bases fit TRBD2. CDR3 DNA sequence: TGTGCCAGCAGCCAAGATAGACGACTAGCACAGTTCTTC. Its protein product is CASSQDRRLAQFF.